A single sample gave rise to the 21 T cell receptor beta chains below, sequenced in a study of T-cell reconstitution after alpha-beta-depleted transplantation in children. It was with unique molecular identifiers that the TCRbeta library was prepared. TCRdb used MiXCR to reprocess the PCR reads, holding one entry per CDR3 protein. The repertoire holds hundreds of thousands of distinct CDR3 sequences, with 9.5% to 15% as singletons. The sequences come from PBMCs from the stem cell graft donor, collected from the stem cell graft. The source is a human donor who donated a stem cell graft to a child with acute lymphoblastic leukemia.

This clonotype has at least ten counts. The chain joins TRBV5-1 to TRBJ1-3; a weak D match, TRBD1 (5 bases). The CDR3 runs to 15 residues. The germline V and J ends were trimmed by 0 bases and 4 bases, with 11 bases remaining between them. CDR1 SGHRS and CDR2 YFSETQ come from the germline V gene. CDR3 loop: CASSLAIGTGNTIYF. DNA of the CDR3: TGCGCCAGCAGCTTGGCCATCGGGACCGGAAACACCATATATTTT.

Many counts were recorded for this clonotype. This chain connects TRBV27 to TRBJ2-7; D may match TRBD1 or TRBD2 (5 bases each). The CDR3 sequence is 14 residues long. The V gene's germline CDR1 is MNHEY and CDR2 SMNVEV (reference sequence). V lost 5 bases to trimming and J lost 12 bases, with 23 bases between them. The CDR3 region has the DNA TGTGCCAGCAGTAACCGGGACGCGAGTTATTTTTGGTACTTC. Its protein product is CASSNRDASYFWYF.

The table lists this clonotype with many counts. This rearrangement joins TRBV28 to TRBJ2-1; D is uncertain. From germline, CDR1 is MDHEN and CDR2 SYDVKM. The V and J ends lost 6 bases and 10 bases respectively, with 10 bases between them. The CDR3 has 11 residues. The CDR3 sequence: CASRRPFEQFF. CDR3 DNA sequence: TGTGCCAGCAGACGCCCTTTCGAGCAGTTCTTC.

At least ten counts were recorded for this clonotype. The chain uses TRBV10-3 and TRBJ1-2; D remains unclear. Germline lookup yields CDR1 ENHRY and CDR2 SYGVKD. CDR3 length equals 14 residues. The germline V and J ends were trimmed by 2 bases and 2 bases, with 9 bases remaining between them. The CDR3 coding sequence is TGTGCCATCAGTGAGCTTACAGACAACTATGGCTACACCTTC. Translating gives CAISELTDNYGYTF.

This clonotype has ten or more counts. The chain combines TRBV12-3 or TRBV12-4 with TRBJ2-7, with TRBD2 matching over 14 bases. V lost 3 bases and J lost 5; bases outside the gene matches: 9. This CDR3 region has 17 residues. In DNA, the CDR3 is TGTGCCAGCAGTTTGTCCCGACTAGCGGGAGGGGCCCACGAGCAGTACTTC. Translation: CASSLSRLAGGAHEQYF.

In regard to this clonotype: A read error may account for a junction end that differs from germline. The chain links TRBV12-3 or TRBV12-4 to TRBJ2-4; the D gene could be TRBD1 or TRBD2 (7 bases each). The CDR3 spans 14 residues. The DNA for the CDR3 is TGTGCCAGCAGAGACAGGGAGGGCAAAAACAGTCAGTACTTC. Translated, it gives CASRDREGKNSQYF.

A few counts support this clonotype. A clone one base away is much larger, so this may be a read error. The genes are TRBV9 and TRBJ2-7, with 10 bases fitting TRBD2. Germline-derived CDR1 and CDR2 are SGDLS and YYNGEE. This CDR3 spans 17 amino acids. Here the CDR3 reads CATSVDTGTSATYEQYF. The CDR3 bases are TGTGCCACCAGCGTGGATACCGGGACTAGCGCGACCTACGAGCAGTACTTC.

This clonotype was seen only a few times. The genes are TRBV10-3 and TRBJ2-1, with 15 bases fitting TRBD2. With V trimmed by 11 bases and J by 6 bases, 11 bases remained unmatched. CDR1 and CDR2 (germline): ENHRY, SYGVKD. The length of the CDR3 is 16 residues. CDR3 region: CAAGLAGGPQSNEQFF. CDR3 DNA sequence: TGTGCCGCAGGACTAGCGGGAGGGCCGCAGAGCAATGAGCAGTTCTTC.

This clonotype was seen many times. The chain employs TRBV5-8 and TRBJ1-2, with D perhaps matching TRBD1 (5 bases). Germline loops: CDR1 SGHTS, CDR2 YDEGEE. Trimming removed 4 bases at V and 8 bases at J, with 9 bases between. The CDR3 has 11 residues. The DNA for the CDR3 is TGTGCCAGCAGCCCAAGACAGGGCTACACCTTC. Its translation is CASSPRQGYTF.

This clonotype was picked up a small number of times. CDR3 nucleotide sequence: TGTGCCAGCAGCTACGACATGGACTACGAGCAGTACTTC. Translation gives CASSYDMDYEQYF. The chain carries TRBV3-1 and TRBJ2-7; D is unclear. V lost 5 bases, J lost 3 bases, and 11 bases lay in between. This CDR3 has 13 amino acids. CDR1 LGHDT and CDR2 YNNKEL come from the germline V gene (reference sequence).

This clonotype was seen many times. V usage is TRBV3-1 and J usage is TRBJ1-2, with TRBD1 identical over 11 bases. Looked up from germline, CDR1 is LGHDT and CDR2 is YNNKEL (reference sequence). The CDR3 extends over 17 amino acids. The V and J ends lost 0 bases and 1 base, in that order; junction bases with no gene match: 4. CDR3 sequence reads: CASSQDPGQGVNYGYTF. Here the CDR3 DNA reads TGTGCCAGCAGCCAAGATCCGGGACAGGGGGTTAACTATGGCTACACCTTC.

This clonotype was picked up many times. This chain joins TRBV15 and TRBJ1-6; D unclear. Trimming took off 0 bases at V and 9 bases at J, with 12 bases between the two ends. There are 15 residues in the CDR3. Germline assignment: CDR1 LNHNV and CDR2 YYDKDF (reference sequence). CDR3 bases: TGTGCCACCAGCAGAGACGTGGGAGGGAGTTCACCCCTCCACTTT. Protein sequence: CATSRDVGGSSPLHF.

This clonotype appeared many times. The chain has TRBV27 and TRBJ2-5; either TRBD1 or TRBD2 may supply D (6 bases each). CDR1 MNHEY and CDR2 SMNVEV come from the germline V gene (reference sequence). The V gene lost 5 bases and the J gene lost 4 bases, with 17 bases spanning the gap. This CDR3 contains 15 residues. The CDR3 DNA is TGTGCCAGCAGTCCGTATACCGGGGGCCCAGAGACCCAGTACTTC. The encoded protein is CASSPYTGGPETQYF.

The table lists this clonotype with many counts. The genes are TRBV11-2 and TRBJ2-7; perhaps TRBD1 as D (6 bases). The V gene lost 1 base and the J gene lost 2 bases, with 9 bases spanning the gap. The length of the CDR3 is 14 residues. The germline gives CDR1 SGHAT, CDR2 FQNNGV. CDR3 sequence: CASSLGWGPYEQYF. For the CDR3, the DNA is TGTGCCAGCAGCTTAGGATGGGGGCCCTACGAGCAGTACTTC.

This clonotype has ten or more counts. The V call is TRBV15, the J call TRBJ2-6; D not resolved. This CDR3 region has 16 residues. Per germline, CDR1 LNHNV and CDR2 YYDKDF (reference sequence). The V end was cut by 1 base, the J end by 0 bases, with 7 bases between. CDR3 region: CATSRGGYSGANVLTF. Written as DNA, the CDR3 is TGTGCCACCAGCAGAGGAGGTTACTCTGGGGCCAACGTCCTGACTTTC.

This clonotype was counted ten times or more. V gene TRBV3-1 combines with J gene TRBJ2-1; D call uncertain. The CDR3 contains 15 residues. Trimming cost V 0 bases and J 8 bases, with 14 bases left between them. Germline V gene data show CDR1 as LGHDT and CDR2 as YNNKEL (reference sequence). CDR3 nucleotides: TGTGCCAGCAGCCAAGATCTGGTGGCAGCCCATGAGCAGTTCTTC. It yields the protein CASSQDLVAAHEQFF.

In its sample, this clonotype was seen many times. The CDR3 here is CSARGRDRGGADTQYF. CDR3 DNA: TGCAGTGCTAGAGGCCGGGACAGGGGAGGCGCAGATACGCAGTATTTT. This chain links TRBV20-1 with TRBJ2-3; 10 positions match TRBD1. Germline assignment: CDR1 DFQATT and CDR2 SNEGSKA (reference sequence). V lost 1 base to trimming and J lost 4 bases; unmatched junction nucleotides: 8. This CDR3 region has 16 residues.

This clonotype was detected many times. J is TRBJ2-5 and V is TRBV20-1; the D gene is possibly TRBD1 (5 bases). V lost 8 bases and J lost 5, with 15 bases in between. From germline, CDR1 is DFQATT and CDR2 SNEGSKA (reference sequence). This CDR3 comprises 12 residues. CDR3 sequence (DNA): TGCAGTACTTATGGGGCGGACGAGACCCAGTACTTC. The encoded protein is CSTYGADETQYF.

This clonotype was detected only a few times. This sequence joins TRBV5-8 and TRBJ2-7; D is unclear. This CDR3 is 17 amino acids long. V was trimmed by 0 bases and J by 0 bases, leaving 16 bases between them. Germline CDR1 reads SGHTS; CDR2 reads YDEGEE. Here the CDR3 reads CASSLEFSSVSSYEQYF. The CDR3 nucleotides are TGTGCCAGCAGCTTGGAGTTCAGCAGCGTGAGCTCCTACGAGCAGTACTTC. The full variable domain, rest sourced from reference TRBV5-8 and TRBJ2-7, is EAGVTQSPTHLIKTRGQQATLRCSPISGHTSVYWYQQALGLGLQFLLWYDEGEERNRGNFPPRFSGRQFPNYSSELNVNALELEDSALYLCASSLEFSSVSSYEQYFGPGTRLTVT.

The chain recombines TRBV20-1 with TRBJ1-6, with D hard to call. The CDR3 length is 14 residues. The germline V gene encodes CDR1 DFQATT and CDR2 SNEGSKA (reference sequence). Deletions cut 0 bases from V and 9 bases from J, with 12 bases between. The CDR3 sequence: CSAREKVLLSPLHF. The CDR3 bases are TGCAGTGCTAGAGAGAAGGTCTTGCTTTCACCCCTCCACTTT.

In this sample, this clonotype turned up a few times. V is TRBV5-1 and J is TRBJ2-3; 7 nucleotides match TRBD1. There are 14 residues in the CDR3. In germline, CDR1 is SGHRS, CDR2 YFSETQ. With V trimmed by 4 bases and J by 2 bases, 4 bases remained unmatched. The CDR3 coding sequence is TGCGCCAGCAGCCAACAGGGGCTCACAGATACGCAGTATTTT. This translates into CASSQQGLTDTQYF.